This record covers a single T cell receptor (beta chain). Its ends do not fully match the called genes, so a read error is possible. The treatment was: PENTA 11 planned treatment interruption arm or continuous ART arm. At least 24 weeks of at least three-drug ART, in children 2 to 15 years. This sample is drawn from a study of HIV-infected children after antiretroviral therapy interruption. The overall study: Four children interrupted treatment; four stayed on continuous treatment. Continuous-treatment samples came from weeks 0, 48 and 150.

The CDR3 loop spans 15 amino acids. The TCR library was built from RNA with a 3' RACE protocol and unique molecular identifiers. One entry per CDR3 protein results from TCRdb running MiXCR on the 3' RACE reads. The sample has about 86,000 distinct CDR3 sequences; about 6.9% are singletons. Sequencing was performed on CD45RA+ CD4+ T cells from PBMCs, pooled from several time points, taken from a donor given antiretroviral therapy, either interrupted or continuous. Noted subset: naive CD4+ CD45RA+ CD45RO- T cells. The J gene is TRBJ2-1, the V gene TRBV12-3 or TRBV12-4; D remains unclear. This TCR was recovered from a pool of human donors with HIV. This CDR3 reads CVSSLSETYYNEQFF. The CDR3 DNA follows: TGTGTCAGCAGTTTAAGCGAGACATATTACAATGAGCAGTTCTTC.